The 14 T cell receptor beta chains reported below all come from one sample, sequenced in a study of blood T cell repertoires in COVID-19. TCRdb's copy holds only in-frame clones and misses some; the assay was immunoSEQ multiplex PCR. Counted here are about 210,000 clones, about nine tenths occurring once; the ten biggest clones make up 7.2%. Material for sequencing was PBMCs or T cells enriched from blood (not recorded which). The receptor source for this set is a man aged 30 to 39 in a cohort exposed to, infected with or recovered from COVID-19 (not recorded which).

This clone appeared a single time. The V gene is TRBV5-1, the J gene TRBJ2-1; 12 bases are a match to TRBD2. J gave up 0 bases and V 4 bases, and 20 bases lay outside the gene matches. The CDR3 loop spans 22 amino acids. Germline-derived CDR1 and CDR2 are SGHRS and YFSETQ. In nucleotides, the CDR3 is TGCGCCAGCAGCACGGGAGGGGCTAGCGGGAGGGTCCCTGTAGTCTCCTACAATGAGCAGTTCTTC. It specifies CASSTGGASGRVPVVSYNEQFF.

The chain couples TRBV3-1 (or the pseudogene TRBV3-2) to TRBJ1-2; 10 bases agree with TRBD1. This CDR3 has 16 residues. The V segment lost 2 bases and the J segment 6 bases; nucleotides outside the gene matches: 9. Germline CDR1 and CDR2: LGHDT and YNNKEL (reference sequence). CDR3 bases: TGTGCCAGCAGCCAAAGAACCGGGACAGGGGTTAATGGCTACACCTTC. This codes for CASSQRTGTGVNGYTF.

The chain recombines TRBV28 with TRBJ1-1, with D possibly matching TRBD1 (6 bases). Germline assignment: CDR1 MDHEN and CDR2 SYDVKM. Trimming removed 4 bases at V and 4 bases at J, with 16 bases between. The CDR3 loop spans 15 amino acids. The CDR3 DNA is TGTGCCAGCAGTTCAAGGGGGAGCATTGGCACTGAAGCTTTCTTT. This gives the protein CASSSRGSIGTEAFF.

The chain links TRBV24-1 to TRBJ2-1; the D gene is possibly TRBD2 (6 bases). CDR3 length: 16 residues. Germline CDR1 is KGHDR and CDR2 is SFDVKD. Deletions cut 3 bases from V and 4 bases from J, with 15 bases between. The CDR3 sequence: CATSDPRPGTYNEQFF. The CDR3 DNA sequence: TGTGCCACCAGTGATCCTCGACCCGGGACTTACAATGAGCAGTTCTTC.

J is TRBJ2-1 and V is TRBV5-1; 7 nucleotides match TRBD2. CDR1 and CDR2 from the germline V gene are SGHRS and YFSETQ. CDR3 size: 14 residues. With 4 bases clipped from V and 4 bases from J, the junction kept 5 bases outside the gene matches. CDR3 bases: TGCGCCAGCAGCCCCGGACTAGAATACAATGAGCAGTTCTTC. It is translated as CASSPGLEYNEQFF.

This clone was counted once. The chain uses TRBV5-4 and TRBJ2-3; 10 bases map to TRBD2. V dropped 2 bases and J dropped 7; count of bases not matched to a gene: 13. Germline V CDR1 and CDR2: SGHNT, YYREEE (reference sequence). The CDR3 is 17 residues long. CDR3 sequence: CASSFERGGGSPHTQYF. The CDR3 region has the DNA TGTGCCAGCAGCTTCGAGCGGGGGGGCGGGAGCCCTCATACGCAGTATTTT.

This chain uses TRBV7-9 with TRBJ2-2, with D perhaps TRBD1 (6 bases). CDR1 is SEHNR, CDR2 FQNEAQ, per germline (reference sequence). With 0 bases removed from V and 1 base from J, the gap between germline ends came to 6 bases. This CDR3 comprises 15 residues. The CDR3 spells CASSLARGNTGELFF. The CDR3 DNA reads TGTGCCAGCAGCTTAGCCAGGGGGAACACCGGGGAGCTGTTTTTT. Full variable domain (missing parts from reference TRBV7-9 and TRBJ2-2): DTGVSQNPRHKITKRGQNVTFRCDPISEHNRLYWYRQTLGQGPEFLTYFQNEAQLEKSRLLSDRFSAERPKGSFSTLEIQRTEQGDSAMYLCASSLARGNTGELFFGEGSRLTVL.

The DNA of the CDR3 is TGTGCCAGCAGTCCGTTTGCAGGGCCCTACGAGCAGTACTTC. Translation: CASSPFAGPYEQYF. J is TRBJ2-7 and V is TRBV6-5; perhaps TRBD1 as D (5 bases). The CDR3 spans 14 residues. V shed 5 bases and J shed 2 bases, with 13 bases lying between them. Germline loops: CDR1 MNHEY, CDR2 SVGAGI.

This chain links TRBV7-3 with TRBJ2-1, with 9 bases that match TRBD2. This CDR3 has 21 amino acids. Looked up from germline, CDR1 is SGHTA and CDR2 is FQGTGA. The ends lost 0 bases at V and 0 bases at J; junction bases unmatched: 15. The CDR3 region has the DNA TGTGCCAGCAGCTTAACGCCAAGCAGGCGGGAGGGTGGGAGCTCCTACAATGAGCAGTTCTTC. It specifies CASSLTPSRREGGSSYNEQFF. The variable domain in full, with the rest retrieved from reference TRBV7-3 and TRBJ2-1, is GAGVSQTPSNKVTEKGKYVELRCDPISGHTALYWYRQSLGQGPEFLIYFQGTGAADDSGLPNDRFFAVRPEGSVSTLKIQRTERGDSAVYLCASSLTPSRREGGSSYNEQFFGPGTRLTVL.

Here the CDR3 DNA reads TGCGCCAGCAGCCAAAACAGAAACAGGGACGAGCAGTACTTC. Residues: CASSQNRNRDEQYF. The chain joins TRBV4-1 to TRBJ2-7, with D possibly being TRBD1 (6 bases). Germline V gene sequence: CDR1 MGHRA, CDR2 YSYEKL. With 2 bases removed from V and 5 bases from J, the gap between germline ends came to 13 bases. This CDR3 has 14 amino acids.

The chain joins TRBV19 to TRBJ2-4, with 9 bases fitting TRBD1. V gave up 6 bases and J gave up 1 base; unmatched junction bases: 13. CDR3 size: 18 residues. Germline-derived CDR1 and CDR2 are LNHDA and SQIVND (reference sequence). The CDR3 sequence is CASSLGTGSNAAKNIQYF. CDR3 sequence (DNA): TGTGCCAGTAGCCTAGGGACAGGGAGTAACGCGGCCAAAAACATTCAGTACTTC. The full variable domain, with the rest looked up from reference TRBV19 and TRBJ2-4, is DGGITQSPKYLFRKEGQNVTLSCEQNLNHDAMYWYRQDPGQGLRLIYYSQIVNDFQKGDIAEGYSVSREKKESFPLTVTSAQKNPTAFYLCASSLGTGSNAAKNIQYFGAGTRLSVL.

V and J are TRBV2 and TRBJ1-1; perhaps TRBD1 as D (6 bases). CDR1 SNHLY and CDR2 FYNNEI come from the germline V gene. The length of the CDR3 is 14 residues. Trimming removed 6 bases at V and 0 bases at J, with 11 bases between. Here the CDR3 DNA reads TGTGCCAGCAGCCCCGAGGGGGTGAACACTGAAGCTTTCTTT. This translates into CASSPEGVNTEAFF.

The chain uses TRBV19 and TRBJ2-1; 9 bases match TRBD2. CDR3 length: 15 amino acids. Germline CDR1 and CDR2: LNHDA and SQIVND (reference sequence). V shed 3 bases, J shed 7 bases, and the junction held 7 bases outside the gene matches. The CDR3 sequence is CASSMEREVRNEQFF. In nucleotides, the CDR3 is TGTGCCAGTAGTATGGAGCGGGAGGTCAGAAATGAGCAGTTCTTC.

This chain connects TRBV10-1 to TRBJ2-7, with 10 bases matching TRBD2. Trimming took 5 bases from V and 7 from J; bases not matched to a gene: 8. The CDR3 loop spans 14 amino acids. Per the germline V gene, CDR1 is WNHNN and CDR2 is SYGVQD (reference sequence). The chain's CDR3 is CASSLSGRAAEQYF. The CDR3 DNA reads as TGCGCCAGCAGTCTAAGCGGGAGGGCGGCTGAGCAGTACTTC.